These 18 T cell receptor beta chains originate from one sample sequenced in a study of beta chain features in type 1 diabetes. The entirety of the isolated RNA underwent reverse transcription, so expressed TCRB transcripts were sequenced. Profiled with immunoSEQ multiplex PCR; TCRdb holds only in-frame clones, not every one. This sample has around 280,000 clones, with 7% to 9% found just once. Material: central memory CD4+ T cells from blood. The receptors here all came from a young woman in good health.

This clone was observed a few times. The chain employs TRBV29-1 and TRBJ1-4; possible D gene TRBD1, 6 bases. Germline loops: CDR1 SQVTM, CDR2 ANQGSEA. There are 14 residues in the CDR3. V lost 7 bases, J lost 0 bases, and 12 bases lay in between. The CDR3 sequence: CSGGQSATNEKLFF. CDR3 DNA sequence: TGCAGCGGAGGACAGAGTGCAACTAATGAAAAACTGTTTTTT.

The genes are TRBV6-5 and TRBJ2-3; 7 bases are shared with TRBD1. The J segment lost 1 base and the V segment lost 9 bases, leaving 1 base of the junction unmatched. The CDR3 is made up of 12 amino acids. Germline CDR1 reads MNHEY; CDR2 reads SVGAGI. This chain's CDR3 is CASTGGTDTQYF. CDR3 DNA: TGTGCCAGTACAGGGGGCACAGATACGCAGTATTTT.

This clone was observed a few times. The gene calls are TRBV4-2 and TRBJ1-1, with no clear D. Looked up from germline, CDR1 is LGHNA and CDR2 is YNFKEQ. The CDR3 is 16 amino acids. V was shortened by 1 base and J by 1 base, with 13 bases between the two germline ends. CDR3 coding DNA: TGTGCCAGCAGCCAAGTCACCGTCGGCCAGAACACTGAAGCTTTCTTT. Its protein product is CASSQVTVGQNTEAFF.

In this sample, this clone turned up a few times. Additional DNA sequences in this sample encode the identical CDR3. This sequence joins TRBV30 and TRBJ1-2, with unresolved D. The CDR3 contains 13 residues. V was cut by 2 bases and J by 1 base, with 8 bases left in between. Per germline, CDR1 GTSNPN and CDR2 SVGIG (reference sequence). CDR3 region: CAWSLGINYGYTF. The CDR3 DNA sequence: TGTGCCTGGAGTCTAGGGATTAACTATGGCTACACCTTC.

This clone was detected only a few times. V is TRBV7-3 and J is TRBJ2-1; 9 positions match TRBD2. Trimming removed 5 bases from V and 7 bases from J; junction bases left unmatched: 9. CDR3 length: 15 residues. Germline-derived CDR1 and CDR2 are SGHTA and FQGTGA. The CDR3, as DNA: TGTGCCAGCAGCCACCAGACTAGCGGAGCGAATGAGCAGTTCTTC. Its translation: CASSHQTSGANEQFF.

Details on this clone: This likely came from a read error, as a far larger clone is one base away. The chain links TRBV9 to TRBJ1-2; D call uncertain. The CDR3 is 13 amino acids. With 2 bases removed from V and 2 bases from J, the gap between germline ends came to 7 bases. From germline, CDR1 is SGDLS and CDR2 YYNGEE. CDR3 in amino acids: CASSVEGNYGYTF. In DNA, the CDR3 is TGTGCCAGCAGCGTGGAGGGAAACTATGGCTACACCTTC. The full variable domain, completed using reference TRBV9 and TRBJ1-2, is DSGVTQTPKHLITATGQRVTLRCSPRSGDLSVYWYQQSLDQGLQFLIQYYNGEERAKGNILERFSAQQFPDLHSELNLSSLELGDSALYFCASSVEGNYGYTFGSGTRLTVV.

In its sample, this clone was seen a few times. V usage is TRBV7-8 and J usage is TRBJ2-5; the D is unclear. Germline lookup yields CDR1 SGHVS and CDR2 FQNEAQ. The CDR3 extends over 13 amino acids. Trimming cost V 5 bases and J 2 bases, with 9 bases left between them. Here the CDR3 DNA reads TGTGCCAGCAGCCTTGGATTACAAGAGACCCAGTACTTC. It encodes CASSLGLQETQYF.

The chain employs TRBV7-2 and TRBJ2-3; unclear D gene. This CDR3 region has 14 residues. Germline-derived CDR1 and CDR2 are SGHTA and FQGNSA. V was cut by 1 base and J by 4 bases, with 9 bases left in between. CDR3 loop: CASSLGVGADTQYF. CDR3 in DNA: TGTGCCAGCAGCTTAGGTGTGGGCGCAGATACGCAGTATTTT.

The J gene is TRBJ1-5, the V gene TRBV7-2; 7 nucleotides align to TRBD1. The CDR3 extends over 16 amino acids. CDR1 SGHTA and CDR2 FQGNSA come from the germline V gene. Germline trimming cut 1 base from V and 0 bases from J; bases unmatched to any gene: 3. The CDR3 spells CASSLEGAYSNQPQHF. As DNA, the CDR3 is TGTGCCAGCAGCTTAGAGGGGGCCTATAGCAATCAGCCCCAGCATTTT.

The table lists this clone with many counts. The genes are TRBV11-3 and TRBJ1-1; D is unresolved. Germline-derived CDR1 and CDR2 are SGHNT and YENEEA. The CDR3 runs to 14 residues. V was shortened by 5 bases and J by 0 bases, with 10 bases between the two germline ends. The CDR3 sequence is CASSPQLMNTEAFF. CDR3 nucleotides: TGTGCCAGCAGCCCGCAGCTTATGAACACTGAAGCTTTCTTT.

The chain couples TRBV29-1 to TRBJ1-5; tentative D call: TRBD1 (6 bases). Between the trimmed V and J ends, which lost 4 bases and 7 bases, there was a span of 14 bases. This CDR3 comprises 13 residues. CDR1 is SQVTM and CDR2 is ANQGSEA in the germline V gene. This CDR3 reads CSVVWSRGQPQHF. CDR3 bases: TGCAGCGTTGTGTGGTCCAGGGGACAGCCCCAGCATTTT.

There are a few counts of this clone. The chain combines TRBV7-2 with TRBJ2-7; D might be TRBD1 or TRBD2, each matching 6 bases. Germline lookup yields CDR1 SGHTA and CDR2 FQGNSA. This CDR3 is built from 14 residues. The ends were cut back, 5 bases at V and 3 bases at J, with 14 bases in the middle. CDR3 amino acids: CASSRVGGHYEQYV. The CDR3 DNA sequence: TGTGCCAGCAGCCGAGTCGGGGGACACTACGAGCAGTACGTC.

This clone showed up just a few times. The chain joins TRBV5-1 to TRBJ2-7, with D possibly being TRBD1 (7 bases). The CDR3 sequence is 15 residues long. Between the trimmed V and J ends, which lost 1 base and 2 bases, there was a span of 13 bases. Germline assignment: CDR1 SGHRS and CDR2 YFSETQ. The CDR3 DNA sequence: TGCGCCAGCAGCTTGCGTGGCAGGGGGGCCTACGAGCAGTACTTC. It is translated as CASSLRGRGAYEQYF.

The rearrangement uses TRBV7-3 and TRBJ2-3; tentatively, D is TRBD1 (6 bases). V lost 10 bases to trimming and J lost 6 bases, with 11 bases between them. This CDR3 has 11 residues. Germline V gene sequence: CDR1 SGHTA, CDR2 FQGTGA. Written as DNA, the CDR3 is TGTGCCATCCAGGGGCGGGATACGCAGTATTTT. Protein sequence: CAIQGRDTQYF.

This clone was found many times. The chain has TRBV15 and TRBJ2-3; D unclear. Germline-derived CDR1 and CDR2 are LNHNV and YYDKDF (reference sequence). The V gene lost 4 bases and the J gene lost 6 bases, with 11 bases spanning the gap. The CDR3 extends over 13 amino acids. The CDR3 is CATSKLLWDTQYF. The CDR3 bases are TGTGCCACCAGCAAGCTCTTGTGGGATACGCAGTATTTT.

This CDR3 reads CASSYRAGTSGTDTQYF. For the CDR3, the DNA is TGTGCCAGCAGCTACCGAGCCGGGACTAGCGGTACAGATACGCAGTATTTT. The V and J genes are TRBV25-1 and TRBJ2-3; 11 nucleotides match TRBD2. This CDR3 comprises 17 residues. Germline loops: CDR1 MGHDK, CDR2 SYGVNS. The V segment lost 6 bases and the J segment 3 bases; nucleotides outside the gene matches: 11.

This clone was seen more than once but under ten times. The CDR3 nucleotides are TGTGCCAGCAGCCCAGCCAAACCCGACAATGAGCAGTTCTTC. Its protein product is CASSPAKPDNEQFF. The chain recombines TRBV7-2 with TRBJ2-1; D remains unclear. CDR1 SGHTA and CDR2 FQGNSA come from the germline V gene. The CDR3 is 14 residues long. V shed 5 bases and J shed 5 bases, with 13 bases lying between them.

V and J are TRBV25-1 and TRBJ2-1; D gene uncertain. The V gene's germline CDR1 is MGHDK and CDR2 SYGVNS. The CDR3 sequence is 12 residues long. Trimming stripped 8 bases from V and 5 bases from J, with 10 bases between. CDR3 DNA: TGTGCCAGCTCGGCATACGACAATGAGCAGTTCTTC. This codes for CASSAYDNEQFF.